The 25 T cell receptor beta chains below were found in one sample sequenced in a study of T cells in Graves' hyperthyroidism and ophthalmopathy. Researchers amplified the TCR beta CDR3 regions from RNA transcripts. An initial round of RT-PCR targeting the TCR CDR3 relied on the HTBI primer set. TCRdb processed the multiplex PCR reads anew with MiXCR; each CDR3 protein has one entry. The data show a few hundred thousand distinct CDR3 sequences, approximately 20% seen once. Sequencing was carried out using blood. The receptor set was obtained from a man aged 30-40 years with Graves' ophthalmopathy.

This clonotype was picked up many times. The rearrangement uses TRBV11-2 and TRBJ2-7; 9 nucleotides agree with TRBD2. The V gene end was trimmed by 5 bases and the J gene end by 0 bases; junction bases not matched to a gene: 11. The CDR3 runs 17 residues. The germline gives CDR1 SGHAT, CDR2 FQNNGV. The CDR3 DNA reads as TGTGCCAGCAGCGCTTCGTTTAGCGGGAGCCGCTCCTACGAGCAGTACTTC. Residues: CASSASFSGSRSYEQYF.

This sequence joins TRBV6-1 and TRBJ1-2; D ambiguous. CDR1 MNHNS and CDR2 SASEGT come from the germline V gene. The CDR3 consists of 12 residues. The ends were cut back, 7 bases at V and 6 bases at J, with 12 bases in the middle. CDR3 bases: TGTGCCAGCACCCTCCCGGGGAATGGCTACACCTTC. This translates into CASTLPGNGYTF.

The chain is built from TRBV12-3 or TRBV12-4 and TRBJ2-2; a weak D match, TRBD2 (5 bases). The CDR3 loop spans 15 amino acids. V was clipped by 3 bases and J by 4 bases, with 12 bases between them. CDR3 in amino acids: CASSFSSVGTGELFF. The CDR3 DNA sequence: TGTGCCAGCAGTTTTAGTAGCGTCGGCACCGGGGAGCTGTTTTTT.

This clonotype was observed at least ten times. The rearrangement uses TRBV28 and TRBJ1-1; D is undetermined. Trimming pared 5 bases from V and 0 bases from J, leaving 10 bases between. Germline V gene data show CDR1 as MDHEN and CDR2 as SYDVKM. The CDR3 is 14 amino acids. The CDR3 nucleotides read TGTGCCAGCAGTCCGCCGGGCGTGAACACTGAAGCTTTCTTT. This gives the protein CASSPPGVNTEAFF.

This clonotype was seen only a few times. The gene calls are TRBV19 and TRBJ2-7, with a tentative D call TRBD1 (7 bases). This CDR3 has 14 amino acids. V was trimmed by 8 bases and J by 3 bases, leaving 17 bases between them. In germline, CDR1 is LNHDA, CDR2 SQIVND (reference sequence). The CDR3 here is CASSGQEGSYEQYF. The DNA for the CDR3 is TGTGCCAGTTCTGGACAGGAGGGAAGCTACGAGCAGTACTTC.

The table lists this clonotype with many counts. V is TRBV20-1 and J is TRBJ2-2; D tentatively reads TRBD1 or TRBD2 (6 bases each). This CDR3 comprises 16 residues. Looked up from germline, CDR1 is DFQATT and CDR2 is SNEGSKA (reference sequence). The V gene lost 0 bases and the J gene lost 4 bases, with 15 bases spanning the gap. This CDR3 is CSARDRGRSSTGELFF. As DNA, the CDR3 is TGCAGTGCTAGAGATAGGGGGAGGTCTAGCACCGGGGAGCTGTTTTTT.

Here the CDR3 reads CASSRGTGGEQYF. DNA for the CDR3: TGTGCCAGCAGCCGGGGGACAGGGGGTGAGCAGTACTTC. The V and J genes are TRBV13 and TRBJ2-7, with TRBD1 matching 11 bases. Germline V lookup: CDR1 PRHDT, CDR2 FYEKMQ (reference sequence). This CDR3 has 13 residues. V lost 5 bases and J lost 7; bases outside the gene matches: 4.

This chain links TRBV19 with TRBJ2-6, with 9 bases lining up with TRBD1. The V gene's germline CDR1 is LNHDA and CDR2 SQIVND (reference sequence). V gave up 1 base and J gave up 2 bases; unmatched junction bases: 9. The CDR3 runs 19 residues. The CDR3 bases are TGTGCCAGTAGTATAGGGATTGGACAGGGGTTAGCTGGGGCCAACGTCCTGACTTTC. Its translation is CASSIGIGQGLAGANVLTF.

The chain couples TRBV5-8 to TRBJ1-5; 9 nucleotides line up with TRBD1. Germline CDR1 and CDR2: SGHTS and YDEGEE. V was pared by 1 base and J by 4 bases, with 6 bases of the junction left unmatched. This CDR3 has 16 amino acids. The CDR3 DNA is TGTGCCAGCAGCTTGTACAGGGGGCCTGTAAATCAGCCCCAGCATTTT. Protein: CASSLYRGPVNQPQHF.

The chain joins TRBV28 to TRBJ2-3, with 9 bases aligning to TRBD1. J was trimmed by 1 base and V by 8 bases; bases with no gene match: 19. CDR1 is MDHEN, CDR2 SYDVKM, per germline. The CDR3 runs to 19 residues. The CDR3 nucleotides are TGTGCCAGCGAAATTTATATGGGTAGGGGGACAGGGCGCACAGATACGCAGTATTTT. Translating it yields CASEIYMGRGTGRTDTQYF. Filled out from reference TRBV28 and TRBJ2-3, the complete variable domain reads DVKVTQSSRYLVKRTGEKVFLECVQDMDHENMFWYRQDPGLGLRLIYFSYDVKMKEKGDIPEGYSVSREKKERFSLILESASTNQTSMYLCASEIYMGRGTGRTDTQYFGPGTRLTVL.

The chain uses TRBV20-1 and TRBJ2-3, with a tentative D call TRBD2 (6 bases). Germline CDR1 is DFQATT and CDR2 is SNEGSKA (reference sequence). V dropped 1 base and J dropped 4 bases, with 12 bases sitting between them. The CDR3 contains 14 residues. The CDR3 region is CSARAGRISDTQYF. The DNA of the CDR3 is TGCAGTGCTAGAGCGGGGAGGATATCAGATACGCAGTATTTT.

This clonotype was found a few times. The chain has TRBV14 and TRBJ2-1; D call uncertain. The CDR3 has 11 amino acids. V lost 1 base and J lost 9, with 4 bases in between. Germline values: CDR1 SGHDN, CDR2 FVKESK. This chain's CDR3 is CASSQGGEQFF. The CDR3 DNA is TGTGCCAGCAGCCAAGGGGGTGAGCAGTTCTTC.

The chain carries TRBV5-5 and TRBJ1-2; no definite D call. V lost 0 bases to trimming and J lost 6 bases, with 6 bases between them. This CDR3 contains 12 residues. Germline V gives CDR1 SGHKS, CDR2 YYEKEE (reference sequence). CDR3 in amino acids: CASSLVVDGYTF. The CDR3 nucleotides are TGTGCCAGCAGCTTGGTAGTGGATGGCTACACCTTC.

The chain is built from TRBV2 and TRBJ2-1; 13 bases line up with TRBD2. CDR3 length: 21 residues. Trimming cost V 4 bases and J 4 bases; bases outside gene matches: 19. CDR1 SNHLY and CDR2 FYNNEI come from the germline V gene. The CDR3 DNA reads as TGTGCCAGCAGTGCAGAGGAGGGACTAGCGGGATTTCCTGTTGGGTACAATGAGCAGTTCTTC. Translation gives CASSAEEGLAGFPVGYNEQFF.

This clonotype was seen repeatedly, ten times or more. The DNA of the CDR3 is TGCAGTGCCATCGGGACTAGCGCCTACGAGCAGTACTTC. Its translation is CSAIGTSAYEQYF. The chain recombines TRBV20-1 with TRBJ2-7; 10 positions match TRBD2. CDR3 length: 13 residues. CDR1 is DFQATT, CDR2 SNEGSKA, per germline (reference sequence). With V trimmed by 6 bases and J by 2 bases, 4 bases remained unmatched.

This clonotype was seen many times. The chain uses TRBV3-1 and TRBJ2-2, with D uncertain. Germline-derived CDR1 and CDR2 are LGHDT and YNNKEL (reference sequence). The CDR3 runs to 14 residues. Between the trimmed V and J ends, which lost 1 base and 2 bases, there was a span of 5 bases. CDR3 in DNA: TGTGCCAGCAGCCAAGGCCTAAACACCGGGGAGCTGTTTTTT. Translated, it gives CASSQGLNTGELFF. Based on the CDR3 plus reference TRBV3-1 and TRBJ2-2, the full variable domain is DTAVSQTPKYLVTQMGNDKSIKCEQNLGHDTMYWYKQDSKKFLKIMFSYNNKELIINETVPNRFSPKSPDKAHLNLHINSLELGDSAVYFCASSQGLNTGELFFGEGSRLTVL.

V gene TRBV7-8 combines with J gene TRBJ2-1; 11 positions match TRBD2. The J segment lost 5 bases and the V segment lost 2 bases, leaving 5 bases of the junction unmatched. CDR3 length: 16 amino acids. Germline CDR1 is SGHVS and CDR2 is FQNEAQ. CDR3 in amino acids: CASSLPGLAGDNEQFF. The CDR3 DNA sequence: TGTGCCAGCAGCTTACCCGGACTAGCGGGCGACAATGAGCAGTTCTTC.

The rearrangement links TRBV5-1 to TRBJ2-1; 11 bases align to TRBD1. Germline-derived CDR1 and CDR2 are SGHRS and YFSETQ. CDR3 length equals 15 residues. J was trimmed by 6 bases and V by 5 bases; bases with no gene match: 7. In nucleotides, the CDR3 is TGCGCCAGCAGAACTGCGGGGACAGGGGGCAATGAGCAGTTCTTC. Amino acid sequence: CASRTAGTGGNEQFF. The entire variable domain, with the rest obtained from reference TRBV5-1 and TRBJ2-1, is as follows: KAGVTQTPRYLIKTRGQQVTLSCSPISGHRSVSWYQQTPGQGLQFLFEYFSETQRNKGNFPGRFSGRQFSNSRSEMNVSTLELGDSALYLCASRTAGTGGNEQFFGPGTRLTVL.

The sample holds a few counts of this clonotype. Here the CDR3 reads CASTRLNQADTQYF. In nucleotides, the CDR3 is TGTGCCAGCACCAGACTGAACCAGGCGGATACGCAGTATTTT. The chain couples TRBV27 to TRBJ2-3; D gene unclear. The ends were cut back, 7 bases at V and 6 bases at J, with 17 bases in the middle. This CDR3 is built from 14 residues. Per the germline V gene, CDR1 is MNHEY and CDR2 is SMNVEV (reference sequence).

The J gene is TRBJ2-1, the V gene TRBV6-5; possibly TRBD1 or TRBD2 for D (5 bases each). CDR1 is MNHEY and CDR2 is SVGAGI in the germline V gene. V lost 5 bases to trimming and J lost 14 bases, with 13 bases between them. The CDR3 loop spans 11 amino acids. CDR3 loop: CASSNRDVEFF. The CDR3 bases are TGTGCCAGCAGTAACCGGGACGTGGAGTTCTTC.

This clonotype was seen only a few times. The J gene is TRBJ2-1, the V gene TRBV6-1; 10 nucleotides line up with TRBD2. V lost 7 bases and J lost 4; bases outside the gene matches: 4. CDR3 length equals 14 residues. Germline CDR1 reads MNHNS; CDR2 reads SASEGT. The CDR3 DNA reads as TGTGCCAGCACCCCGGGACTAGCGTACAATGAGCAGTTCTTC. As protein: CASTPGLAYNEQFF.

The sample holds many counts of this clonotype. The chain is built from TRBV3-1 and TRBJ2-7, with D perhaps matching TRBD2 (5 bases). The CDR3 has 14 amino acids. The germline V and J ends were trimmed by 3 bases and 4 bases, with 13 bases remaining between them. Germline-derived CDR1 and CDR2 are LGHDT and YNNKEL (reference sequence). The CDR3, as DNA: TGTGCCAGCAGCCATAGGCTAGCTAGGTACGAGCAGTACTTC. Protein product: CASSHRLARYEQYF.

This clonotype has only a few counts. The chain recombines TRBV12-3 or TRBV12-4 with TRBJ1-5; D is perhaps TRBD1 (5 bases). Trimming took off 3 bases at V and 4 bases at J, with 10 bases between the two ends. This CDR3 comprises 14 residues. The CDR3 protein is CASSFSRENQPQHF. In DNA form, the CDR3 reads TGTGCCAGCAGTTTCAGCAGGGAGAATCAGCCCCAGCATTTT.

This clonotype showed up just a few times. The chain recombines TRBV11-3 with TRBJ2-1, with D possibly TRBD2 on 5 matching bases. Trimming stripped 5 bases from V and 9 bases from J, with 20 bases between. Germline V gene data show CDR1 as SGHNT and CDR2 as YENEEA. The CDR3 extends over 15 amino acids. In nucleotides, the CDR3 is TGTGCCAGCAGCATAGGGAGAGGTTCTACAAGTGAGCAGTTCTTC. This translates into CASSIGRGSTSEQFF.

This clonotype appeared a few times. This chain connects TRBV12-3 or TRBV12-4 to TRBJ2-1; tentatively, D is TRBD1 or TRBD2 (7 bases each). This CDR3 spans 15 amino acids. Trimming pared 5 bases from V and 6 bases from J, leaving 17 bases between. The CDR3 nucleotides read TGTGCCAGCAGTAGTGCGGGGGACAGAGGCAATGAGCAGTTCTTC. Translation gives CASSSAGDRGNEQFF.